These 3 T cell receptor beta chains were sequenced from one sample in a study of blood T cell repertoires in COVID-19. The assay was immunoSEQ multiplex PCR, and TCRdb's table has in-frame clones only and misses some. The profile shows approximately 390,000 clones, 88% of them singletons. The sample was PBMCs or T cells enriched from blood (not recorded which). These receptors were obtained from a woman in her forties with acute COVID-19.

About this clone: Other DNA variants within this sample encode the same CDR3. The V call is TRBV3-1 (or the pseudogene TRBV3-2), the J call TRBJ2-1; tentative D call: TRBD2 (5 bases). The germline CDR1 and CDR2 sequences are LGHDT and YNNKEL (reference sequence). The CDR3 loop spans 15 amino acids. Deletions cut 0 bases from V and 1 base from J, with 7 bases between. The DNA of the CDR3 is TGTGCCAGCAGCCAAGATACGGGATCCTACAATGAGCAGTTCTTC. As protein: CASSQDTGSYNEQFF.

The chain has TRBV3-1 (or the pseudogene TRBV3-2) and TRBJ2-5, with no clear D. The CDR3 loop spans 13 amino acids. V was pared by 4 bases and J by 5 bases, with 11 bases between. Germline assignment: CDR1 LGHDT and CDR2 YNNKEL (reference sequence). Here the CDR3 reads CASSRTQRETQYF. In DNA form, the CDR3 reads TGTGCCAGCAGCCGCACCCAGAGGGAGACCCAGTACTTC.

This rearrangement joins TRBV18 to TRBJ2-1; D is undetermined. Germline CDR1 reads KGHSH; CDR2 reads LQKENI. Trimming shortened V by 3 bases and J by 5 bases, and 5 bases separated the two germline ends. CDR3 length: 12 residues. As DNA, the CDR3 is TGTGCCAGCTCACCTGAGGACAATGAGCAGTTCTTC. This gives the protein CASSPEDNEQFF.